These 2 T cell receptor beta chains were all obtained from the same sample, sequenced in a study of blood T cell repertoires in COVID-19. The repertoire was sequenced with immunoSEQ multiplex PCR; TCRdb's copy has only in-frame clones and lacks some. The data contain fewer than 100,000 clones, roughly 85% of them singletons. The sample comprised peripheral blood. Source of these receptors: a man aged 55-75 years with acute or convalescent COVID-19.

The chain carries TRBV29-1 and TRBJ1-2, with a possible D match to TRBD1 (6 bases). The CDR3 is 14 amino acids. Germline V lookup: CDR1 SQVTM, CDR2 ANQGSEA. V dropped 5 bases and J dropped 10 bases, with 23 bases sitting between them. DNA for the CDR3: TGCAGCGTTCCCGGGGAGGGACAAGGCCTTGACTACACCTTC. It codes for CSVPGEGQGLDYTF. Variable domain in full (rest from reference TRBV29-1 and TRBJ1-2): SAVISQKPSRDICQRGTSLTIQCQVDSQVTMMFWYRQQPGQSLTLIATANQGSEATYESGFVIDKFPISRPNLTFSTLTVSNMSPEDSSIYLCSVPGEGQGLDYTFGSGTRLTVV.

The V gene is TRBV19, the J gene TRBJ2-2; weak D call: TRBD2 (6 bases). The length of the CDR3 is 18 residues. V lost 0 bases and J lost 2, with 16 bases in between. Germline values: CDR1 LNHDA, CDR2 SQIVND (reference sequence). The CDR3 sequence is CASSIDLGLPPNTGELFF. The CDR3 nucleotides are TGTGCCAGTAGTATAGATCTCGGACTACCTCCTAACACCGGGGAGCTGTTTTTT.